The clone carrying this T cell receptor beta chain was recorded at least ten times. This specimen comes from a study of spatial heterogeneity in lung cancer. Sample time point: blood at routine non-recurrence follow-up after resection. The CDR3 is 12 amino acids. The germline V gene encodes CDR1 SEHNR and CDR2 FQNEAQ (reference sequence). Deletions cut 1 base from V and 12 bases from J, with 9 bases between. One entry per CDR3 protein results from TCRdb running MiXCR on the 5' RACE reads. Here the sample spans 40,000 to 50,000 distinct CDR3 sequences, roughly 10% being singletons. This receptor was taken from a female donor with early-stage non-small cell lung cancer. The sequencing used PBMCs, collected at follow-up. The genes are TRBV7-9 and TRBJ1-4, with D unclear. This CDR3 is CASSLVQWELFF. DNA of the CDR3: TGTGCCAGCAGCTTAGTACAGTGGGAACTGTTTTTT.